This TCR beta chain was sequenced in a study of T cells in Graves' hyperthyroidism and ophthalmopathy. Overall study findings and caveats: Stable hyperthyroidism was separated from ophthalmopathy by a model based on 13 V-J features. Most clonotypes that expanded in the thyroid above 0.001 also showed up in blood.

The CDR3 is 15 amino acids. Trimming took off 6 bases at V and 0 bases at J, with 11 bases between the two ends. Clinical symptoms, serum thyroxine and TRAb, thyroid ultrasound and orbital computed tomography together formed the diagnostic basis. The CDR3 regions of TCR beta were amplified from RNA transcripts. The HTBI primer set drove a first-round RT-PCR of the TCR CDR3. Each CDR3 protein gets one entry after TCRdb re-called the multiplex PCR reads with MiXCR. The sample yields roughly 500,000 distinct CDR3 sequences, approximately 49% seen once. This clonotype was counted many times. Its antigen is not known.

This receptor was taken from an adult woman with Graves' disease, either hyperthyroidism or ophthalmopathy (not recorded which). Sequencing was performed on peripheral blood or thyroid tissue (not recorded which). This chain connects TRBV12-3 or TRBV12-4 to TRBJ2-2; D remains unclear. CDR3 protein: CASRTRTANTGELFF. The CDR3 nucleotides read TGTGCCAGCAGAACGCGAACGGCGAACACCGGGGAGCTGTTTTTT.